A selection of T cell receptor beta chains follows, all from one sample in a study of T-cell memory formation after mild COVID-19. MiXCR was run by TCRdb on the 5' RACE reads, yielding one entry per CDR3 protein. The sample lists under 550,000 distinct CDR3 sequences, around a sixth occurring once. Sequenced input: PBMCs or a T cell subset sorted from them (not recorded which). These receptors all stem from an adult woman who had mild COVID-19 (a few samples of this study predate the infection). Cell type and time point are not known. Each CDR3 is given with its conserved first and last residue. The D gene is left open where the match is weak. Size tells how often a clone was seen (once, few, many) or the class of an expanded clone, and some rows leave it out.

TRBJ1-3,-,-,TRBV7-9,CASDASSGNTIYF,TGTGCCAGCGACGCAAGCTCTGGAAACACCATATATTTT
TRBJ2-4,-,-,TRBV20-1,CSATPAPRGGDIQYF,TGCAGTGCTACCCCCGCCCCCAGGGGGGGCGACATTCAGTACTTC
TRBJ1-5,TRBD1,-,TRBV15,CATSPTGGTGDNQPQHF,TGTGCCACCAGCCCTACCGGGGGGACAGGGGATAATCAGCCCCAGCATTTT
TRBJ2-1,-,-,TRBV6-6,CASSLGTLDEQFF,TGTGCCAGCAGCCTCGGGACTCTCGATGAGCAGTTCTTC
TRBJ2-1,-,-,TRBV10-3,CAISESRGLPNNEQFF,TGTGCCATCAGTGAGTCGAGGGGCCTACCTAACAATGAGCAGTTCTTC
TRBJ2-6,-,-,TRBV10-3,CAISGSGANVLTF,TGTGCCATCAGTGGGTCTGGGGCCAACGTCCTGACTTTC
TRBJ1-1,TRBD1,many,TRBV12-3/TRBV12-4,CASSLGTANTEAFF,TGTGCCAGCAGCTTAGGGACAGCGAACACTGAAGCTTTCTTT
TRBJ2-7,-,once,TRBV7-3,CASSLEGMGYEQYF,TGTGCCAGCAGCTTAGAGGGTATGGGGTACGAGCAGTACTTC
TRBJ2-1,-,-,TRBV7-9,CASSPGRDYNEQFF,TGTGCCAGCAGCCCGGGGCGGGATTACAATGAGCAGTTCTTC
TRBJ1-5,TRBD1,few,TRBV24-1,CATSDNDREDQPQHF,TGTGCCACCAGTGATAACGACAGGGAGGATCAGCCCCAGCATTTT
TRBJ2-7,TRBD1,-,TRBV7-9,CASSLWTGRRSYEQYF,TGTGCCAGCAGCCTATGGACAGGGAGGCGGTCTTACGAGCAGTACTTC
TRBJ1-1,-,-,TRBV6-2/TRBV6-3,CASSSYRSGNTEAFF,TGTGCCAGCAGTAGTTACAGGTCAGGGAACACTGAAGCTTTCTTT
TRBJ2-1,-,-,TRBV4-1,CASSLIERPPNNEQFF,TGCGCCAGCAGCCTAATCGAGCGACCTCCCAACAATGAGCAGTTCTTC
TRBJ2-3,TRBD2,-,TRBV6-6,CASTKAGGFSDTQYF,TGTGCCAGCACTAAAGCGGGAGGGTTCTCGGATACGCAGTATTTT
TRBJ2-5,-,few,TRBV7-2,CASSRQEGETQYF,TGTGCCAGCAGTCGACAGGAGGGAGAGACCCAGTACTTC
TRBJ1-4,TRBD1,-,TRBV2,CASKTGTGDEKLFF,TGTGCCAGCAAAACCGGGACAGGGGACGAAAAACTGTTTTTT
TRBJ1-5,-,few,TRBV6-2/TRBV6-3,CASSYSWEVMKQPQHF,TGTGCCAGCAGTTACTCGTGGGAGGTCATGAAGCAGCCCCAGCATTTT
TRBJ1-2,-,-,TRBV7-2,CASSPGPKYGYTF,TGTGCCAGCAGCCCGGGACCGAAGTATGGCTACACCTTC
TRBJ1-5,-,few,TRBV2,CASSSAKGPGETQPQHF,TGTGCCAGCAGTTCGGCGAAAGGGCCAGGGGAAACTCAGCCCCAGCATTTT
TRBJ2-1,TRBD2,few,TRBV20-1,CSASRTSGGVDEQFF,TGCAGTGCTAGCAGGACTAGCGGGGGGGTGGATGAGCAGTTCTTC
TRBJ2-3,TRBD1,few,TRBV14,CASSQQGVGTDTQYF,TGTGCCAGCAGCCAACAGGGGGTCGGCACAGATACGCAGTATTTT
TRBJ2-2,TRBD1,-,TRBV12-3/TRBV12-4,CASRWGQGAGGELFF,TGTGCCAGCAGGTGGGGGCAGGGGGCCGGCGGGGAGCTGTTTTTT
TRBJ1-5,-,many,TRBV7-9,CASSHGGNNQPQHF,TGTGCCAGCAGCCATGGGGGGAACAATCAGCCCCAGCATTTT
TRBJ2-3,-,-,TRBV12-3/TRBV12-4,CASSTGIAQYF,TGTGCCAGCAGTACCGGGATCGCGCAGTATTTT
TRBJ2-7,-,-,TRBV4-2,CASSRLLSTDSLSSYEQYF,TGTGCCAGCAGCCGCTTACTATCTACGGACAGCCTGAGCTCCTACGAGCAGTACTTC
TRBJ2-7,-,many,TRBV6-5,CASSYSAGTSYEQYF,TGTGCCAGCAGTTACTCGGCCGGGACCTCCTACGAGCAGTACTTC